This TCR beta chain was obtained from a study of blood T cell repertoires in COVID-19. Original processing methods: From reference gene primer amplification, estimates of nucleated cell counts were derived. Produced via immunoSEQ multiplex PCR; TCRdb's table is partial and in-frame only. V and J calls and clone size are those listed in that table; D and trimming were worked out from the DNA. The profile shows about 68,000 clones, over 75% of them singletons. The V segment lost 3 bases and the J segment 7 bases; nucleotides outside the gene matches: 6. CDR3 size: 15 residues. The germline CDR1 and CDR2 sequences are MGHRA and YSYEKL.

This sequence originates from a human donor in a cohort sampled during active COVID-19. Sequencing input: peripheral blood. The chain has TRBV4-1 and TRBJ1-4, with TRBD1 matching 9 bases. The CDR3 here is CASSHPGQGIEKLFF. The CDR3 nucleotides read TGCGCCAGCAGCCATCCTGGACAGGGGATTGAAAAACTGTTTTTT.